This T cell receptor beta chain derives from a study of blood T cell repertoires in COVID-19. Here immunoSEQ multiplex PCR was the method, and the copy in TCRdb shows in-frame clones only, minus some. The sample has 300,000 to 400,000 clones, 86% seen once. The sequence came from a woman aged 55 to 70 with COVID-19, enrolled during active disease. Input material: peripheral blood.

Written as DNA, the CDR3 is TGTGCCAGCAGTGATGGGCCCTTGGGTAGAGCTTTCTTT. This sequence encodes CASSDGPLGRAFF. V usage is TRBV27 and J usage is TRBJ1-1, with D hard to call. The V gene lost 5 bases and the J gene lost 10 bases, with 17 bases spanning the gap. Germline V gene sequence: CDR1 MNHEY, CDR2 SMNVEV (reference sequence). The CDR3 is 13 residues long.